The sequence of this T cell receptor (beta chain) was determined in a study of T cell changes during pregnancy in multiple sclerosis (dated by TCRdb to about 2019). Looking at the study overall: The study looked at changes in the T cell repertoire across pregnancy in women with multiple sclerosis.

Preparation of the library involved the immunoSEQ multiplex PCR assay. Held by TCRdb, this immuneACCESS table contains in-frame sequences only and omits some clones. Under half of the omission traces to an unresolved V gene where checked; the cause of the rest is unknown. The sample has about 64,000 clones on record, roughly 89% of them singletons. The ten top clones hold roughly 1.4% of the sample. V loses 5 bases at its end and J loses 5 bases; junction bases beyond the gene matches: 3. Looking up the germline V gene yields CDR1 SNHLY and CDR2 FYNNEI. The CDR3 runs 14 amino acids, cysteine and phenylalanine included. Just CDR3 DNA is preserved here, 42 bases in frame from base 1. To note about this clone: What this receptor recognizes is not known. Base qualities are not at hand, and no much larger clone is one base apart.

The sequence links TRBV2 to TRBJ2-3; 11 junctional bases match TRBD2. The source of this sequence is a female donor with multiple sclerosis, enrolled in a pregnancy study. The material was peripheral blood, obtained in the second trimester of pregnancy. In nucleotide form, the sequence is TGTGCCAGCAGTTCGGGACTAGCGGTAGATACGCAGTATTTT. It translates as CASSSGLAVDTQYF.